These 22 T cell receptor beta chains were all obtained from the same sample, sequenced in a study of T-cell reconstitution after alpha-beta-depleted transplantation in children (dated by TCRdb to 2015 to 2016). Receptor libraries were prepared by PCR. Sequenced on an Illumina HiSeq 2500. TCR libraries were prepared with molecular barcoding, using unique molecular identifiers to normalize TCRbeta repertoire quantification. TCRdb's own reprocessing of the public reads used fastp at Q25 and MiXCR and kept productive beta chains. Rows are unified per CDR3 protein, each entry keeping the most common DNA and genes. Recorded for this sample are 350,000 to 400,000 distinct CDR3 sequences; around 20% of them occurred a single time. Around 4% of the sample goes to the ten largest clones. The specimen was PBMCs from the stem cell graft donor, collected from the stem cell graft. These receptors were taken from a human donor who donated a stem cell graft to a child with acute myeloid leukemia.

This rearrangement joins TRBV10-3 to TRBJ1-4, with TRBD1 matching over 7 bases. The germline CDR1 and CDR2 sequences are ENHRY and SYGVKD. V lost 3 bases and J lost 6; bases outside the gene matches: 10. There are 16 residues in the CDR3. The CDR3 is CAISDGGRGVDEKLFF. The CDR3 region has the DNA TGTGCCATCAGTGATGGAGGCAGGGGGGTTGATGAAAAACTGTTTTTT.

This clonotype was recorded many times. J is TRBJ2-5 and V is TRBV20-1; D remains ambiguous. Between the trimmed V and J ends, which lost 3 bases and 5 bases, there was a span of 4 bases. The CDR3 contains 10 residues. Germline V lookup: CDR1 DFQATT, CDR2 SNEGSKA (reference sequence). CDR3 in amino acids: CSARKETQYF. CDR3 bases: TGCAGTGCTAGGAAGGAGACCCAGTACTTC.

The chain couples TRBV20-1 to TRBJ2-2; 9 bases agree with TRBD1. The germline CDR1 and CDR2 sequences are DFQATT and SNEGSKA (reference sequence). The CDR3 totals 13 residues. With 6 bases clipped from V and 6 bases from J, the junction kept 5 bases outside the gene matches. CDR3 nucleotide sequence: TGCAGTGCCCCTCGGACAGGGGCCGGGGAGCTGTTTTTT. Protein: CSAPRTGAGELFF.

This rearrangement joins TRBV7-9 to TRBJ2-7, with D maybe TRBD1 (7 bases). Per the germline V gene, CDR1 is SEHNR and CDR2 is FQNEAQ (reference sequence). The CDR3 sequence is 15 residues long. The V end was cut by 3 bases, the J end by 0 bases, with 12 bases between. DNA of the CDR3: TGTGCCAGCAGCTTCAGGGGGGAATCCTCCTACGAGCAGTACTTC. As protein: CASSFRGESSYEQYF.

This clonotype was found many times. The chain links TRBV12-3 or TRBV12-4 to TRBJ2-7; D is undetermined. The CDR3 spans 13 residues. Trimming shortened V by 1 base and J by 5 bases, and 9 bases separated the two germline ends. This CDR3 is CASSLGGSDEQYF. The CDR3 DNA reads TGTGCCAGCAGTTTAGGGGGATCGGACGAGCAGTACTTC.

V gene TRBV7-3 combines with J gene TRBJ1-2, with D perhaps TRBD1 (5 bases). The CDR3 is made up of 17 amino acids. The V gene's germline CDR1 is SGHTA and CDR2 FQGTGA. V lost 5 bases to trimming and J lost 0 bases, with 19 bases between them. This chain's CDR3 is CASSPTGGGRSNYGYTF. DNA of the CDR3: TGTGCCAGCAGCCCCACCGGGGGAGGAAGATCTAACTATGGCTACACCTTC.

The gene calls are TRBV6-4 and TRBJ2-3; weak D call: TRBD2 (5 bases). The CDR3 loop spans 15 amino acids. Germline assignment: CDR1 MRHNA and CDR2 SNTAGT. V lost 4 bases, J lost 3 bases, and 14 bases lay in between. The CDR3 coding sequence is TGTGCCAGCAGTGCACTAGGGTCCGATACAGATACGCAGTATTTT. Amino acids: CASSALGSDTDTQYF.

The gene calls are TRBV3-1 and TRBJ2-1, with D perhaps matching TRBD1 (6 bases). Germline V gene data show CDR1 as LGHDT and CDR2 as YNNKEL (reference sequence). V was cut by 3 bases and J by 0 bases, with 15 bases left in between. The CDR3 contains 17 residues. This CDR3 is CASSQGRGTGSYNEQFF. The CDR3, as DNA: TGTGCCAGCAGCCAGGGTAGGGGGACCGGCTCCTACAATGAGCAGTTCTTC.

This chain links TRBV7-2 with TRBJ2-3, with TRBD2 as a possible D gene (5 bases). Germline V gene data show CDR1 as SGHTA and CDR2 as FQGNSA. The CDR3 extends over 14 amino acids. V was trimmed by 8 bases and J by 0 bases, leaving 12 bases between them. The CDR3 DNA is TGTGCCAGCCGCGGGCTAGGGAGCACAGATACGCAGTATTTT. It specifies CASRGLGSTDTQYF.

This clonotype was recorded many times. As DNA, the CDR3 is TGCAGCGCCCTTCTGACACGGGTTTACGAGCAGTACTTC. Its protein product is CSALLTRVYEQYF. The chain employs TRBV29-1 and TRBJ2-7; D unclear. Germline CDR1 SQVTM, CDR2 ANQGSEA. V was trimmed by 7 bases and J by 4 bases, leaving 17 bases between them. The CDR3 length is 13 residues.

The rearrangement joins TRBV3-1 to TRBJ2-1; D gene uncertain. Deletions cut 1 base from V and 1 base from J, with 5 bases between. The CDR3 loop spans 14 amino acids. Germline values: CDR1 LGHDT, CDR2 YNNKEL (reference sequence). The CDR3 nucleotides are TGTGCCAGCAGCCAAGCTGGATCCTACAATGAGCAGTTCTTC. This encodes CASSQAGSYNEQFF.

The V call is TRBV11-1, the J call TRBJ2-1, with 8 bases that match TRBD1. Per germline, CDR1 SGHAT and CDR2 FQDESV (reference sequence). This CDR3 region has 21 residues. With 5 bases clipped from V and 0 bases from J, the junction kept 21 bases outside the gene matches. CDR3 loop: CASSDDRGIVVNYDSYNEQFF. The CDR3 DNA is TGTGCCAGCAGCGACGACAGGGGTATTGTGGTCAACTACGACTCCTACAATGAGCAGTTCTTC.

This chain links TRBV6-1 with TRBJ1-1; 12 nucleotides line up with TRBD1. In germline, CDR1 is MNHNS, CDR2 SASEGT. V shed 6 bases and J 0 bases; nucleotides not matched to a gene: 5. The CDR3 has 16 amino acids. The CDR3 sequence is CASRPWDRGLNTEAFF. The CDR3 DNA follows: TGTGCCAGCAGGCCGTGGGACAGGGGGCTGAACACTGAAGCTTTCTTT.

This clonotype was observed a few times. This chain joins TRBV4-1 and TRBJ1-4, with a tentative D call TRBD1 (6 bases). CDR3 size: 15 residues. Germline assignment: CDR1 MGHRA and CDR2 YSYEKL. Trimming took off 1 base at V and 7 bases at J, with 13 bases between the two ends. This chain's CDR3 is CASSQGPSGVEKLFF. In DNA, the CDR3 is TGCGCCAGCAGCCAAGGCCCCTCAGGGGTTGAAAAACTGTTTTTT.

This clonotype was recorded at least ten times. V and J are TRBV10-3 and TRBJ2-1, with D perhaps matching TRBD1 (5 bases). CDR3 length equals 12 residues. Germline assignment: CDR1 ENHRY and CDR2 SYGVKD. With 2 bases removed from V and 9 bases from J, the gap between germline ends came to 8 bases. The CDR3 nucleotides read TGTGCCATCAGTGAGACGCAGGGTGAGCAGTTCTTC. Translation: CAISETQGEQFF.

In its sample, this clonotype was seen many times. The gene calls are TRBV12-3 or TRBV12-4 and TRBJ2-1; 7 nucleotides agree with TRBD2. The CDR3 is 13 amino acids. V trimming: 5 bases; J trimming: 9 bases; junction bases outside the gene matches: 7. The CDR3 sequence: CASSPNSSGEQFF. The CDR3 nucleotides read TGTGCCAGCAGTCCGAACTCTAGCGGTGAGCAGTTCTTC.

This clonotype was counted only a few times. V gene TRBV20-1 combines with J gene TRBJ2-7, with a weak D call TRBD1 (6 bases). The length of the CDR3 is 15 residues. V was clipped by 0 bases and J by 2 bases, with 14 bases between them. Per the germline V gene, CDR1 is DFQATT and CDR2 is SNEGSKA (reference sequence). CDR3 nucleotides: TGCAGTGCTAGAGATACCGGGACATCGCCCTACGAGCAGTACTTC. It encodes CSARDTGTSPYEQYF.

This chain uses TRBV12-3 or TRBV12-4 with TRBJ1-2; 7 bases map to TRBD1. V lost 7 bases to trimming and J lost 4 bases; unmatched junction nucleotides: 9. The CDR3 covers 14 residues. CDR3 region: CASTQTGNVYGYTF. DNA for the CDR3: TGTGCCAGCACCCAGACAGGGAACGTCTATGGCTACACCTTC.

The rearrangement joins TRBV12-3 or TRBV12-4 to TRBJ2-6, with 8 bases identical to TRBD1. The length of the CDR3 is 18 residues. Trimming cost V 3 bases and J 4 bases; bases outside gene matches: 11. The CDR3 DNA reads TGTGCCAGCAGTTTCGGACAGGGTCTTGTAGCCGGGGCCAACGTCCTGACTTTC. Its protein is CASSFGQGLVAGANVLTF.

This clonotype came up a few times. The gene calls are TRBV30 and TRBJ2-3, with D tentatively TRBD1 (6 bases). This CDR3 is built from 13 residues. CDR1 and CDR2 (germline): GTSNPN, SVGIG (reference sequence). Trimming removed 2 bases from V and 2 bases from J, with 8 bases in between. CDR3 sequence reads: CAWSRGSTDTQYF. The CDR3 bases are TGTGCCTGGAGTAGGGGGTCCACAGATACGCAGTATTTT. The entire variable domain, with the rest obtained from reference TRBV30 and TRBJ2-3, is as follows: SQTIHQWPATLVQPVGSPLSLECTVEGTSNPNLYWYRQAAGRGLQLLFYSVGIGQISSEVPQNLSASRPQDRQFILSSKKLLLSDSGFYLCAWSRGSTDTQYFGPGTRLTVL.

The CDR3 loop is CASSPGPYTWNTEAFF. CDR3 in DNA: TGTGCCAGCAGTCCCGGGCCATACACGTGGAACACTGAAGCTTTCTTT. The chain recombines TRBV12-3 or TRBV12-4 with TRBJ1-1; D gene ambiguous. This CDR3 region has 16 residues. Trimming removed 5 bases from V and 1 base from J, with 17 bases in between.

In DNA form, the CDR3 reads TGCGCCAGCAGCAGCGGGAGTCTAGTGGATGAGCAGTTCTTC. It specifies CASSSGSLVDEQFF. The V gene is TRBV5-1, the J gene TRBJ2-1; 8 bases are a match to TRBD2. V shed 4 bases, J shed 8 bases, and the junction held 8 bases outside the gene matches. In germline, CDR1 is SGHRS, CDR2 YFSETQ. This CDR3 contains 14 residues.